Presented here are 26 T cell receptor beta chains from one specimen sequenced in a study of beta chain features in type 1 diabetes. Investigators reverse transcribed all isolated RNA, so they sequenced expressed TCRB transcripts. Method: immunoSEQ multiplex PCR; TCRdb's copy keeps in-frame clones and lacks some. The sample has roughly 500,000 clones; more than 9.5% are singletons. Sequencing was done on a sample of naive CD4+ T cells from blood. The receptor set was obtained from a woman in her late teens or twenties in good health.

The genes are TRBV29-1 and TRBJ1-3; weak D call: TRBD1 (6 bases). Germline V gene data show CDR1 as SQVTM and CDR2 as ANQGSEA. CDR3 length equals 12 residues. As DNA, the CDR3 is TGCGGTCACGGGGGGCTTGGAAACACCATATATTTT. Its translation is CGHGGLGNTIYF.

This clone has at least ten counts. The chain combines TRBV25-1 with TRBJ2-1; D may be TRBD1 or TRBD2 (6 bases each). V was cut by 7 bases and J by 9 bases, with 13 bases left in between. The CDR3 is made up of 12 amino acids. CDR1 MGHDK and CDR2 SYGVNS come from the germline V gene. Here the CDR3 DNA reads TGTGCCAGCACCTCGGGGGCCGTTGAGCAGTTCTTC. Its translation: CASTSGAVEQFF.

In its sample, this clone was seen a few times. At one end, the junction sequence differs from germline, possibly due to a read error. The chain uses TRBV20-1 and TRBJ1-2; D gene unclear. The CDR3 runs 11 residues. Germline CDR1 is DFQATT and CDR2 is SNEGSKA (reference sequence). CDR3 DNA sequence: TGCAGTGCTAGAGAGAGCTTACGCTTACACTTC. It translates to CSARESLRLHF.

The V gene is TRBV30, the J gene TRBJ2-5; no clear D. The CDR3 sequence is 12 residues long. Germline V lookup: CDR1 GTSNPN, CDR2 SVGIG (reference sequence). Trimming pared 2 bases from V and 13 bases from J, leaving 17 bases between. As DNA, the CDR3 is TGTGCCTGGAGTACAAGCTCCCCTGGCCGGTACTTC. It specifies CAWSTSSPGRYF.

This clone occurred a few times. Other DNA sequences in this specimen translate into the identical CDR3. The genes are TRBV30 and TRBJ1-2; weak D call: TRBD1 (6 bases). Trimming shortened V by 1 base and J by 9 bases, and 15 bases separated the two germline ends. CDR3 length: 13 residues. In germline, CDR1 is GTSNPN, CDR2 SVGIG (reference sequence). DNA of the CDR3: TGTGCCTGGAGTGGGCGGCAGGGGATTAGCTACACCTTC. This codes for CAWSGRQGISYTF.

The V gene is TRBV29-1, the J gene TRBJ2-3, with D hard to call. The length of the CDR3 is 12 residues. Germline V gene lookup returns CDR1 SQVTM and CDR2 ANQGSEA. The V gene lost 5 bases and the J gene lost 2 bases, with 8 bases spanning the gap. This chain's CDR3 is CSVRLLTDTQYF. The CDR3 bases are TGCAGCGTTCGACTTCTCACAGATACGCAGTATTTT.

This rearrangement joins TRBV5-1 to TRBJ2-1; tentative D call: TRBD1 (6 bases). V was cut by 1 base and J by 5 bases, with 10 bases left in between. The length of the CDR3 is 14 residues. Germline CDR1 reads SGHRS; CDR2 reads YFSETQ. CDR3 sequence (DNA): TGCGCCAGCAGCTTGACCACAGGGAACAATGAGCAGTTCTTC. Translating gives CASSLTTGNNEQFF.

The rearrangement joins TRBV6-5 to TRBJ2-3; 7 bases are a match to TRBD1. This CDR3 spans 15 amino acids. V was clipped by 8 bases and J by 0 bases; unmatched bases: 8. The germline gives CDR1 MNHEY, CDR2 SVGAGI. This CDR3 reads CASSPQGLSTDTQYF. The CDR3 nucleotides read TGTGCCAGCTCACCACAGGGGCTTAGCACAGATACGCAGTATTTT.

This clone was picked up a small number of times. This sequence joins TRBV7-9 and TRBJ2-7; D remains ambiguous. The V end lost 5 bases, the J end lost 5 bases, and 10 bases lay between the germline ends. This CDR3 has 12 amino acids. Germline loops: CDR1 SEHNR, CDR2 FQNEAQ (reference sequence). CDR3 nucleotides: TGTGCCAGCAGCCTCATGTGGGACGAGCAGTACTTC. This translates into CASSLMWDEQYF.

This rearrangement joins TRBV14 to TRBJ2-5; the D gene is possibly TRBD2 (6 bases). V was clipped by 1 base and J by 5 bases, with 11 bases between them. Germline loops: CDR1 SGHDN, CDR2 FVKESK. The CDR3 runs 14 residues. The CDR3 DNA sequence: TGTGCCAGCAGCCAAGTACGGGGGTCGGAGACCCAGTACTTC. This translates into CASSQVRGSETQYF.

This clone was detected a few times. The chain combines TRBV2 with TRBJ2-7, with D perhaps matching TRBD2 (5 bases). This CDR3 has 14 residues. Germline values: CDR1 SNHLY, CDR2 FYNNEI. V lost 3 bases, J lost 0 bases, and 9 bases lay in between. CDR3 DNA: TGTGCCAGCAGTGAGGAGCGGAACTCCTACGAGCAGTACTTC. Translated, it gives CASSEERNSYEQYF.

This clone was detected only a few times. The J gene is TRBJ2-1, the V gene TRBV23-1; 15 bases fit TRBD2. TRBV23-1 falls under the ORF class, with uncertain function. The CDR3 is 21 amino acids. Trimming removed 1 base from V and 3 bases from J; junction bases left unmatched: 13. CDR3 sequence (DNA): TGCGCCAGCAGTCAATTCGCTCCGGGACTAGCGGGGGGCCCCTACTACAATGAGCAGTTCTTC. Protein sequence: CASSQFAPGLAGGPYYNEQFF.

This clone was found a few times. CDR3 sequence (DNA): TGCGCCAGCAGCCAAGAACCCCCTCAGGGAGGGGAGACCCAGTACTTC. It translates to CASSQEPPQGGETQYF. J is TRBJ2-5 and V is TRBV4-3; TRBD2 matches 7 bases. Per the germline V gene, CDR1 is LGHNA and CDR2 is YSLEER. The CDR3 loop spans 16 amino acids. Trimming cost V 0 bases and J 5 bases; bases outside gene matches: 9.

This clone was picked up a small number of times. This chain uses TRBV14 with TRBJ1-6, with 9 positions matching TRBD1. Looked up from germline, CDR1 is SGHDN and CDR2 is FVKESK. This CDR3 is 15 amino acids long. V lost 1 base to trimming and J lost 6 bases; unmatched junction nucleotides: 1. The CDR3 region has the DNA TGTGCCAGCAGCCAAGTACAGGGGGCTAATTCACCCCTCCACTTT. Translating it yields CASSQVQGANSPLHF.

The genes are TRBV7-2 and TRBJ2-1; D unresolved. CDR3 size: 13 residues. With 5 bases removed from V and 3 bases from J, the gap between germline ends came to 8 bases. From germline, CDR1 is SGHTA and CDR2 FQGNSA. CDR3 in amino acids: CASSRALYNEQFF. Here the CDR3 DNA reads TGTGCCAGCAGCAGGGCCCTCTACAATGAGCAGTTCTTC. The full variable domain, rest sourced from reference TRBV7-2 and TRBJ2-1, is GAGVSQSPSNKVTEKGKDVELRCDPISGHTALYWYRQSLGQGLEFLIYFQGNSAPDKSGLPSDRFSAERTGGSVSTLTIQRTQQEDSAVYLCASSRALYNEQFFGPGTRLTVL.

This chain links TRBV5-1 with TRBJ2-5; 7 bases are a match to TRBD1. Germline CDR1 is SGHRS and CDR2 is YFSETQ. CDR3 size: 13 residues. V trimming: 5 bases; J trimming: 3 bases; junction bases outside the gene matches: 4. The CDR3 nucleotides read TGCGCCAGCAGACAGGGGATCGAAGAGACCCAGTACTTC. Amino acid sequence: CASRQGIEETQYF.

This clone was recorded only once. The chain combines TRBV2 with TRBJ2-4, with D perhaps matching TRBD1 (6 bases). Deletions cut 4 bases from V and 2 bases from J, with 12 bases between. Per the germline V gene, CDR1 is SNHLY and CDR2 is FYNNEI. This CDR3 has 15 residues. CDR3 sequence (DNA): TGTGCCAGCAGTGCATACAGGGAAACCAAAAACATTCAGTACTTC. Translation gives CASSAYRETKNIQYF. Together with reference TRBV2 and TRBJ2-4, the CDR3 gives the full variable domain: EPEVTQTPSHQVTQMGQEVILRCVPISNHLYFYWYRQILGQKVEFLVSFYNNEISEKSEIFDDQFSVERPDGSNFTLKIRSTKLEDSAMYFCASSAYRETKNIQYFGAGTRLSVL.

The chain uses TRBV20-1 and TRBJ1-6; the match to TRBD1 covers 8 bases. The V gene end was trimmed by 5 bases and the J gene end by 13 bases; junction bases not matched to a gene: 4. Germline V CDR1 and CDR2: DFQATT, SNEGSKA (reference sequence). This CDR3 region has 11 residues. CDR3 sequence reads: CSAGQGGPLHF. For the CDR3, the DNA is TGCAGTGCTGGACAGGGAGGCCCCCTCCACTTT.

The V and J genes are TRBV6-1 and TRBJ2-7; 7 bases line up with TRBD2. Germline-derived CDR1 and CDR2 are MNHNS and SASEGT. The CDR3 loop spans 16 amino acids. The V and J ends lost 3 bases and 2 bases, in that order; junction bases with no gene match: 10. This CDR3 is CASSELAGENTYEQYV. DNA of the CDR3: TGTGCCAGCAGTGAGCTGGCGGGGGAAAACACCTACGAGCAGTACGTC.

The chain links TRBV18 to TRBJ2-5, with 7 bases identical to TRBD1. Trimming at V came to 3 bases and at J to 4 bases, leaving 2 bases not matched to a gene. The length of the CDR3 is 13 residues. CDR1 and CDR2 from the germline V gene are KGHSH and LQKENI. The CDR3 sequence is CASSPGQRETQYF. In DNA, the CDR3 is TGTGCCAGCTCACCGGGACAGAGAGAGACCCAGTACTTC.

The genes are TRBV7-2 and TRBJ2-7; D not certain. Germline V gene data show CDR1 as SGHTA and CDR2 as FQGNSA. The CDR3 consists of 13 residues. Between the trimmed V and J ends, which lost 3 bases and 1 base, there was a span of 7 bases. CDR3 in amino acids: CASSLSLSYEQYF. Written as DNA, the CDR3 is TGTGCCAGCAGCTTGTCATTGTCCTACGAGCAGTACTTC.

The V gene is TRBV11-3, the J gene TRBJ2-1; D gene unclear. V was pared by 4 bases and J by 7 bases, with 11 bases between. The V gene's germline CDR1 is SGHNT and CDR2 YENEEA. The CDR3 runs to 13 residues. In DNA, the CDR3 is TGTGCCAGCAGCTCGACCTCGGCAAATGAGCAGTTCTTC. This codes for CASSSTSANEQFF.

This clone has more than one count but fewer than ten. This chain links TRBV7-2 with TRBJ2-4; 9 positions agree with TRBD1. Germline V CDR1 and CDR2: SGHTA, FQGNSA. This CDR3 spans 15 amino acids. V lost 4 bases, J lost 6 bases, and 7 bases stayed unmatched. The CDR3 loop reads CASSYSGTGLNIQYF. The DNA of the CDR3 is TGTGCCAGCAGCTACTCCGGGACAGGGTTAAACATTCAGTACTTC.

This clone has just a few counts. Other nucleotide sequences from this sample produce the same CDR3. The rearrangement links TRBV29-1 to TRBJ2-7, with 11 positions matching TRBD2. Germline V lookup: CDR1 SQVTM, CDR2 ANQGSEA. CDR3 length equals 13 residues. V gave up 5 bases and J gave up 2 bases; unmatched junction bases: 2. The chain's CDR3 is CSVRSGGAYEQYF. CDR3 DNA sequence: TGCAGCGTTCGTAGCGGGGGGGCCTACGAGCAGTACTTC.

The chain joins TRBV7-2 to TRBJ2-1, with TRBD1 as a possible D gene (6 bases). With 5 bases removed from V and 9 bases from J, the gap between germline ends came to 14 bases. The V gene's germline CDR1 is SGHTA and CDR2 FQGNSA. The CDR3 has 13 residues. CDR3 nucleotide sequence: TGTGCCAGCAGCCTGGACAGACTTGGTGAGCAGTTCTTC. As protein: CASSLDRLGEQFF.

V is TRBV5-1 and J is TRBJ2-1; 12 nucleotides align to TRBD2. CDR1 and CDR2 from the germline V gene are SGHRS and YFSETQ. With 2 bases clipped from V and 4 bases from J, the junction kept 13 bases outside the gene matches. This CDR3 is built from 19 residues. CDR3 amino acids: CASSFLNPRLAGEYNEQFF. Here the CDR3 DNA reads TGCGCCAGCAGCTTCCTTAACCCACGACTAGCGGGGGAGTACAATGAGCAGTTCTTC.